The 8 T cell receptor beta chains presented below share a single source sample, sequenced in a study of graft-versus-host responses after intestinal transplantation. Co-plating was performed using around 200,000 CFSE-labeled responder cells and around 200,000 irradiated, violet-dye-labeled stimulator cells. Sequenced by immunoSEQ multiplex PCR; TCRdb stores in-frame clones only, minus some. The sample holds around 9,200 clones, 29% seen once. The specimen comprised alloreactive CD8+ T cells from a mixed lymphocyte reaction culture, sampled before intestinal transplant. Regarding subset: CFSE-low proliferating T cells sorted from approximately six-day pre-transplant mixed lymphocyte reaction (GvH or HvG direction). The receptors were gathered from a human patient who received an intestinal transplant.

This clone is categorized as medium-sized. This sequence joins TRBV23-1 and TRBJ1-2; TRBD1 matches at 11 bases. TRBV23-1 is marked as an open reading frame, function uncertain. The CDR3 runs to 16 residues. V gave up 4 bases and J gave up 4 bases; unmatched junction bases: 8. The CDR3 loop reads CASSRPRDRGTYGYTF. In nucleotides, the CDR3 is TGCGCCAGCAGTCGGCCCCGGGACAGGGGGACCTATGGCTACACCTTC.

The chain joins TRBV2 to TRBJ1-1; possible D gene TRBD1, 5 bases. V gave up 4 bases and J gave up 3 bases, with 9 bases separating them. The germline V gene encodes CDR1 SNHLY and CDR2 FYNNEI. The CDR3 has 13 amino acids. The CDR3: CASSVGGYTEAFF. CDR3 DNA sequence: TGTGCCAGCAGTGTCGGGGGGTACACTGAAGCTTTCTTT.

By sample fraction, this clone is medium-sized. The genes are TRBV27 and TRBJ2-7, with 8 nucleotides matching TRBD2. V lost 4 bases to trimming and J lost 1 base; unmatched junction nucleotides: 9. Germline loops: CDR1 MNHEY, CDR2 SMNVEV (reference sequence). CDR3 size: 16 residues. Here the CDR3 reads CASSWAAGDLSYEQYF. Written as DNA, the CDR3 is TGTGCCAGCAGTTGGGCAGCGGGAGACCTGTCCTACGAGCAGTACTTC.

This sequence joins TRBV7-6 and TRBJ2-5; TRBD2 matches 8 bases. Germline V gene sequence: CDR1 SGHVS, CDR2 FNYEAQ. Trimming cost V 5 bases and J 7 bases; bases outside gene matches: 9. The CDR3 is 14 residues long. The CDR3 DNA follows: TGTGCCAGCAGCCACCCGGGGGGGCCGGTGACCCAGTACTTC. Its translation: CASSHPGGPVTQYF.

The rearrangement uses TRBV7-6 and TRBJ2-1, with a tentative D call TRBD2 (6 bases). The V gene's germline CDR1 is SGHVS and CDR2 FNYEAQ. V was trimmed by 1 base and J by 7 bases, leaving 11 bases between them. There are 14 residues in the CDR3. CDR3 loop: CASSLVVGGNEQFF. DNA for the CDR3: TGTGCCAGCAGCTTAGTTGTAGGAGGGAATGAGCAGTTCTTC.

This chain uses TRBV29-1 with TRBJ2-1; TRBD1 agrees at 9 bases. The V segment lost 8 bases and the J segment 9 bases; nucleotides outside the gene matches: 11. This CDR3 has 13 amino acids. From germline, CDR1 is SQVTM and CDR2 ANQGSEA. CDR3 protein: CSHTGTGIAEQFF. The CDR3 DNA is TGCAGCCACACCGGGACAGGGATTGCTGAGCAGTTCTTC.

The chain couples TRBV5-6 to TRBJ2-2; 8 bases are shared with TRBD1. Germline assignment: CDR1 SGHDT and CDR2 YYEEEE. With 1 base clipped from V and 2 bases from J, the junction kept 4 bases outside the gene matches. The CDR3 extends over 16 amino acids. CDR3 loop: CASSLHQGANTGELFF. The CDR3 nucleotides are TGTGCCAGCAGCTTGCACCAGGGGGCTAACACCGGGGAGCTGTTTTTT.

The chain has TRBV15 and TRBJ2-3, with 9 bases matching TRBD2. V shed 0 bases, J shed 4 bases, and the junction held 2 bases outside the gene matches. Germline V lookup: CDR1 LNHNV, CDR2 YYDKDF (reference sequence). The CDR3 is made up of 15 amino acids. CDR3 amino acids: CATSRERGGPDTQYF. The CDR3 DNA sequence: TGTGCCACCAGCAGAGAGCGGGGGGGCCCAGATACGCAGTATTTT. Full variable domain (missing parts from reference TRBV15 and TRBJ2-3): DAMVIQNPRYQVTQFGKPVTLSCSQTLNHNVMYWYQQKSSQAPKLLFHYYDKDFNNEADTPDNFQSRRPNTSFCFLDIRSPGLGDTAMYLCATSRERGGPDTQYFGPGTRLTVL.